The clone carrying this T cell receptor (beta chain) was seen a few times. Its antigen is undetermined. Template-switch 5'RACE cDNA synthesis added a 10-nucleotide unique molecular identifier. TCRdb passed the 5' RACE reads through MiXCR, listing each CDR3 protein once. Of tens of thousands of distinct CDR3 sequences listed, just under 4.5% were seen once; the top ten hold 5.7%. The CDR3 consists of 13 residues. V shed 4 bases and J 4 bases; nucleotides not matched to a gene: 2. Germline V lookup: CDR1 KGHDR, CDR2 SFDVKD. The source of the sample is a study of neurological immune-mediated disorders. Turning to the study itself: Of the approximately 35 patients who had multiple sclerosis, around 30 had the relapsing-remitting form and 3 had the secondary progressive form. Study-wide points: One related-CDR3 cluster, found by phylogenetic grouping, held repertoires of 18 of 34 multiple sclerosis patients and is a possible signature. In HTLV-1-associated myelopathy, TCR clonal expansion was greatest, and in multiple sclerosis it was least, below healthy controls.

The clonotype comes from an older woman with multiple sclerosis. This rearrangement joins TRBV24-1 to TRBJ1-1; 7 nucleotides align to TRBD1. The sequenced material came from PBMCs. CDR3 bases: TGTGCCACCAGTGACGGACAGGCCACTGAAGCTTTCTTT. Encoded protein: CATSDGQATEAFF.